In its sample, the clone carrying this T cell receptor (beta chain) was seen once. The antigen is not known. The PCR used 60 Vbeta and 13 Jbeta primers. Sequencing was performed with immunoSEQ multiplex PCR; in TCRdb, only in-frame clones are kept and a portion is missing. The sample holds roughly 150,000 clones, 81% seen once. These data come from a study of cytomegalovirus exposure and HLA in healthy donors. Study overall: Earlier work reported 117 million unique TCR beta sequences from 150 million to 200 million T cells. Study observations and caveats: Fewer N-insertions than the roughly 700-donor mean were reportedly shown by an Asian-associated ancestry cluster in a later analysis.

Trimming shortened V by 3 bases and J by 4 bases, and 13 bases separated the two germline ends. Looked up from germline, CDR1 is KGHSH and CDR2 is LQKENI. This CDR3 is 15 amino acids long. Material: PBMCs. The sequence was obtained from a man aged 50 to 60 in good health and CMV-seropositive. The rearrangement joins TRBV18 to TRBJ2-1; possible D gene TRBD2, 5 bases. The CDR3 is CASSPINGDYNEQFF. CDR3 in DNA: TGTGCCAGCTCACCGATTAACGGGGATTACAATGAGCAGTTCTTC.